These 9 T cell receptor beta chains originate from one sample sequenced in a study of post-analysis software for immune sequencing data. Sequencing libraries made from TCR beta cDNA carried unique molecular identifiers. TCRdb ran MiXCR on the PCR reads and lists one entry per CDR3 protein. Among approximately 730,000 distinct CDR3 sequences, 35% to 55% were seen once, and the ten largest hold roughly 5%. No antigen has been assigned to these receptors. Study-wide findings and caveats: Compared with controls, patients had more of roughly five TRBV segments, including TRBV5-6, TRBV5-1 and TRBV20-1.

What was sequenced was blood. These receptors were collected from a girl aged 5 to 17 with multiple sclerosis.

This clonotype was seen once. The chain employs TRBV6-5 and TRBJ2-1; 12 bases are a match to TRBD2. CDR3 size: 16 residues. The V gene's germline CDR1 is MNHEY and CDR2 SVGAGI. With V trimmed by 6 bases and J by 8 bases, 11 bases remained unmatched. The CDR3 DNA is TGTGCCAGCAGGCCCAGACTAGCGGGAGATCAAGATGAGCAGTTCTTC. The encoded protein is CASRPRLAGDQDEQFF.

This clonotype was found a few times. This chain connects TRBV20-1 to TRBJ2-1; D not certain. Germline CDR1 is DFQATT and CDR2 is SNEGSKA (reference sequence). Trimming cost V 4 bases and J 0 bases, with 13 bases left between them. This CDR3 contains 15 residues. The CDR3 reads CSAKARRSSYNEQFF. CDR3 DNA sequence: TGCAGTGCTAAGGCCCGGCGGAGCTCCTACAATGAGCAGTTCTTC.

This clonotype was counted a few times. The rearrangement uses TRBV20-1 and TRBJ2-5, with a tentative D call TRBD1 (5 bases). The DNA end is more similar to TRBJ2-7, so the J call may be wrong. Germline loops: CDR1 DFQATT, CDR2 SNEGSKA (reference sequence). The CDR3 is 12 amino acids. CDR3 bases: TGCAGTGCTAGACTTCAGGGCTACGAGCAGTACTTC. Amino acids: CSARLQGYEQYF.

The chain employs TRBV20-1 and TRBJ1-1; 8 nucleotides match TRBD1. The CDR3 covers 17 residues. Germline CDR1 DFQATT, CDR2 SNEGSKA (reference sequence). V shed 6 bases and J 2 bases; nucleotides not matched to a gene: 17. CDR3: CSAPIGTGVGRNTEAFF. DNA of the CDR3: TGCAGTGCCCCCATAGGGACAGGCGTAGGACGAAACACTGAAGCTTTCTTT.

The genes are TRBV18 and TRBJ2-6; D is unresolved. Looked up from germline, CDR1 is KGHSH and CDR2 is LQKENI. CDR3 length: 20 residues. Trimming removed 1 base at V and 4 bases at J, with 23 bases between. The CDR3 spells CASSPQPESQTVVGANVLTF. The CDR3 DNA follows: TGTGCCAGCTCACCACAACCGGAGAGTCAGACGGTGGTCGGGGCCAACGTCCTGACTTTC.

This clonotype was detected once. V and J are TRBV7-2 and TRBJ2-3; D gene uncertain. CDR3 size: 13 residues. V gave up 6 bases and J gave up 3 bases, with 10 bases separating them. Germline V lookup: CDR1 SGHTA, CDR2 FQGNSA. The CDR3 DNA follows: TGTGCCAGCAGGCCTCTGAGGACAGATACGCAGTATTTT. It specifies CASRPLRTDTQYF.

A remark on this clonotype: The junction shows a germline mismatch at one end, possibly a read error. The V and J genes are TRBV11-2 and TRBJ2-3; TRBD2 matches 12 bases. There are 17 residues in the CDR3. Germline loops: CDR1 SGHAT, CDR2 FQNNGV. CDR3 region: CASSPRLAGEPTDAQYF. In DNA form, the CDR3 reads TGTGCCAGCAGCCCGCGACTAGCGGGGGAGCCCACAGATGCGCAGTATTTT. The variable domain in full, completed from reference TRBV11-2 and TRBJ2-3, reads EAGVAQSPRYKIIEKRQSVAFWCNPISGHATLYWYQQILGQGPKLLIQFQNNGVVDDSQLPKDRFSAERLKGVDSTLKIQPAKLEDSAVYLCASSPRLAGEPTDAQYFGPGTRLTVL.

The chain couples TRBV12-3 or TRBV12-4 to TRBJ1-5; maybe TRBD1 (5 bases). The CDR3 has 13 residues. The V and J ends lost 4 bases and 6 bases respectively, with 10 bases between them. CDR3 protein: CASSSGWVQPQHF. The DNA of the CDR3 is TGTGCCAGCAGTTCAGGGTGGGTTCAGCCCCAGCATTTT.

This clonotype was observed a handful of times. The J gene is TRBJ2-1, the V gene TRBV6-1; a weak D match, TRBD1 (7 bases). V lost 5 bases and J lost 0, with 11 bases in between. Germline-derived CDR1 and CDR2 are MNHNS and SASEGT. There are 15 residues in the CDR3. The CDR3 reads CASSTEGASYNEQFF. CDR3 sequence (DNA): TGTGCCAGCAGTACGGAGGGGGCCTCCTACAATGAGCAGTTCTTC.